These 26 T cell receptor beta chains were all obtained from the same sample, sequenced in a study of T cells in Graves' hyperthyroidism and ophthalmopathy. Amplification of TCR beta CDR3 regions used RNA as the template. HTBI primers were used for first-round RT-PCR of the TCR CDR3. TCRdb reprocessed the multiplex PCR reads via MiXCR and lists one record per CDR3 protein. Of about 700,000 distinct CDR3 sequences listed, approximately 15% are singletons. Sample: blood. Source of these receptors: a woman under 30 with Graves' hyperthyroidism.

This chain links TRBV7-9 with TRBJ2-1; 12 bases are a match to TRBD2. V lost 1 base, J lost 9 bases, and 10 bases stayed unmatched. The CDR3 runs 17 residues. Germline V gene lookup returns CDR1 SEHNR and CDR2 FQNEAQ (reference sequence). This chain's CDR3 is CASSLGTSGIKGLEQFF. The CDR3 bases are TGTGCCAGCAGCTTAGGGACTAGCGGGATAAAGGGTCTTGAGCAGTTCTTC.

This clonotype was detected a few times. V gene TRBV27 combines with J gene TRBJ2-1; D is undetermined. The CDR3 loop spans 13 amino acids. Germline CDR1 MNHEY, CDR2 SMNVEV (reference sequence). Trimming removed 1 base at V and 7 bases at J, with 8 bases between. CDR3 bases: TGTGCCAGCAGTTTATGGGGTTTAAATGAGCAGTTCTTC. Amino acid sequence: CASSLWGLNEQFF.

The CDR3 spells CATSDLRQGGGYTF. The CDR3 DNA reads as TGTGCCACCAGTGATTTGCGACAGGGCGGCGGCTACACCTTC. This chain connects TRBV24-1 to TRBJ1-2; 7 positions agree with TRBD1. V dropped 0 bases and J dropped 8; count of bases not matched to a gene: 5. This CDR3 comprises 14 residues. Germline V gene data show CDR1 as KGHDR and CDR2 as SFDVKD.

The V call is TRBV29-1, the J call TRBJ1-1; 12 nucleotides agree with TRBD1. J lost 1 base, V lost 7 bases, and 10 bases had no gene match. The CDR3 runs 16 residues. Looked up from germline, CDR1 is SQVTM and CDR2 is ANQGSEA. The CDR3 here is CSGGDRGRSGNTEAFF. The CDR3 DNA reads TGCAGCGGGGGGGACAGGGGGCGAAGTGGGAACACTGAAGCTTTCTTT.

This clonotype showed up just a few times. This chain's CDR3 is CASSFLSNTEAFF. CDR3 DNA: TGTGCCAGCAGTTTTTTATCGAACACTGAAGCTTTCTTT. The V gene is TRBV27, the J gene TRBJ1-1; D is unresolved. V lost 3 bases and J 1 base, leaving 6 bases between the germline ends. The germline CDR1 and CDR2 sequences are MNHEY and SMNVEV (reference sequence). This CDR3 has 13 amino acids.

CDR3 sequence reads: CSVDPSGTDTQYF. As DNA, the CDR3 is TGCAGCGTTGACCCTTCGGGCACAGATACGCAGTATTTT. The V and J genes are TRBV29-1 and TRBJ2-3; D remains ambiguous. Trimming removed 3 bases at V and 1 base at J, with 8 bases between. CDR1 SQVTM and CDR2 ANQGSEA come from the germline V gene. This CDR3 comprises 13 residues.

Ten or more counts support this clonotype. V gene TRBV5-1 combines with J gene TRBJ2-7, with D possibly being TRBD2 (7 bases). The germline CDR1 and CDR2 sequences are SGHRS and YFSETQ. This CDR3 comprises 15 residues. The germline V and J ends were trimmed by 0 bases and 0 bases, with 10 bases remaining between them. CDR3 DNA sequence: TGCGCCAGCAGCTTGGACAGGGAGGGCTCCTACGAGCAGTACTTC. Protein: CASSLDREGSYEQYF.

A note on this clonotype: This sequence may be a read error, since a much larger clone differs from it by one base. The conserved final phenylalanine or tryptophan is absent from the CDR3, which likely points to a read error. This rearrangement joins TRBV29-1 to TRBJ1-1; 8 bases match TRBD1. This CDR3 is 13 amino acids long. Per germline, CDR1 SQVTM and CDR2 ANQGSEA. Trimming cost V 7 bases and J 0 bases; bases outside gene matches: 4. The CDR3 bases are TGCAGCGCCAGACAGGGGTTGAACACTGAAGCTTTCTCT. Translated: CSARQGLNTEAFS.

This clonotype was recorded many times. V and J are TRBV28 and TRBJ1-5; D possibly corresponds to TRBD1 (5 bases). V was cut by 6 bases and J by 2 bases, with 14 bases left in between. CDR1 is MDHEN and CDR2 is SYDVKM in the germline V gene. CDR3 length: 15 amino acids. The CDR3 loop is CASRAGIWGNQPQHF. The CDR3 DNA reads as TGTGCCAGCAGGGCAGGGATTTGGGGCAATCAGCCCCAGCATTTT. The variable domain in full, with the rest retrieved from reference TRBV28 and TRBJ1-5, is DVKVTQSSRYLVKRTGEKVFLECVQDMDHENMFWYRQDPGLGLRLIYFSYDVKMKEKGDIPEGYSVSREKKERFSLILESASTNQTSMYLCASRAGIWGNQPQHFGDGTRLSIL.

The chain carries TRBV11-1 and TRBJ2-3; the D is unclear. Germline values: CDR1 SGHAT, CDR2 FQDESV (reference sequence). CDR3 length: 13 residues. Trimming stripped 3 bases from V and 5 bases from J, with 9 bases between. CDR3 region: CASSFRPGDTQYF. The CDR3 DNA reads TGTGCCAGCAGCTTTCGGCCCGGAGATACGCAGTATTTT.

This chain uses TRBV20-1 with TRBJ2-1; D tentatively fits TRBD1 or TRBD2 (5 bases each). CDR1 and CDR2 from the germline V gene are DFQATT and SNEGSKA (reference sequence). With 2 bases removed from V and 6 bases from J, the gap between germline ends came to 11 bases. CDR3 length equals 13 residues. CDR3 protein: CSARPRGGNEQFF. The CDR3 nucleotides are TGCAGTGCTAGACCCCGGGGCGGCAATGAGCAGTTCTTC.

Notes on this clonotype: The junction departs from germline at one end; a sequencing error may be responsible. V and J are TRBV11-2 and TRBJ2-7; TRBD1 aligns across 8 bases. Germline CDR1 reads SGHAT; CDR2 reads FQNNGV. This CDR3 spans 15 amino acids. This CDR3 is CASSLEQGDSYEQYF. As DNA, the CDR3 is TGTGCCAGCAGCTTAGAACAGGGGGATTCCTACGAGCAATACTTC.

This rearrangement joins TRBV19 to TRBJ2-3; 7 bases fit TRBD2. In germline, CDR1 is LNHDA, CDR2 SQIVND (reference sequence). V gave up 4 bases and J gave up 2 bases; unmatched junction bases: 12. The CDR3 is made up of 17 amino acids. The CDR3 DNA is TGTGCCAGTAGTACCCCCCGGCTAGCGGACGACACAGATACGCAGTATTTT. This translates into CASSTPRLADDTDTQYF.

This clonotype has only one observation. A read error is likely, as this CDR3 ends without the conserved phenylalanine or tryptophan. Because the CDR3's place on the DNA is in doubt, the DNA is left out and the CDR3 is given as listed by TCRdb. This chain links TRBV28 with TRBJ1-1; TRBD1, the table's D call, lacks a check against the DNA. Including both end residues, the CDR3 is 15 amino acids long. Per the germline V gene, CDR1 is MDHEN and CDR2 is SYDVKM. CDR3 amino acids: CASSPLGTGNTEASS.

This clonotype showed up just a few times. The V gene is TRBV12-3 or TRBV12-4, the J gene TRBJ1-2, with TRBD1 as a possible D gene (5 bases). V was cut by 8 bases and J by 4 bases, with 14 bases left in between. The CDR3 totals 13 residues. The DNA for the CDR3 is TGTGCCAGCGCCCAGGGCTCTATCTATGGCTACACCTTC. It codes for CASAQGSIYGYTF.

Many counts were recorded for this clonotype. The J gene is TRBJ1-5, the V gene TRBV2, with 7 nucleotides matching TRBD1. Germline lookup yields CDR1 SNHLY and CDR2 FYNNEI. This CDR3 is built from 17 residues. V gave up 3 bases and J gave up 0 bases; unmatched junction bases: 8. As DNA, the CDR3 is TGTGCCAGCAGTGATACGACAGGGTCCTATAGCAATCAGCCCCAGCATTTT. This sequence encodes CASSDTTGSYSNQPQHF. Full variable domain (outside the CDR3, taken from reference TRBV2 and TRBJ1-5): EPEVTQTPSHQVTQMGQEVILRCVPISNHLYFYWYRQILGQKVEFLVSFYNNEISEKSEIFDDQFSVERPDGSNFTLKIRSTKLEDSAMYFCASSDTTGSYSNQPQHFGDGTRLSIL.

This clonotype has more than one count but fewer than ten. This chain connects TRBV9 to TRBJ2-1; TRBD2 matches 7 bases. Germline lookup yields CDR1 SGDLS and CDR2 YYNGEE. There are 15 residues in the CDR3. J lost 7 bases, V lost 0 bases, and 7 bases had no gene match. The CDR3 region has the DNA TGTGCCAGCAGCGTAGGGGGGGGAGAGTGGAATGAGCAGTTCTTC. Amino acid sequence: CASSVGGGEWNEQFF.

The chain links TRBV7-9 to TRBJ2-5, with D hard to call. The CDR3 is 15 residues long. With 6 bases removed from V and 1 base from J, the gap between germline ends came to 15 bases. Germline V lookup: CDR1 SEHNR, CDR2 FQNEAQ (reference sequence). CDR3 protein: CASSPTFDPQETQYF. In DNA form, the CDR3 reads TGTGCCAGCAGTCCTACCTTTGACCCCCAAGAGACCCAGTACTTC.

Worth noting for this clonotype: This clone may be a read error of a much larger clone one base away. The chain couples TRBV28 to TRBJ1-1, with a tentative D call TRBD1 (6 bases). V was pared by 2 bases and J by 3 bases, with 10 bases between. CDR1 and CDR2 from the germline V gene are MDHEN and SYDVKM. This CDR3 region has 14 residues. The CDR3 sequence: CASSLGGVYTEAFF. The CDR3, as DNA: TGTGCCAGCAGTTTAGGGGGCGTGTACACTGAAGCTTTCTTT.

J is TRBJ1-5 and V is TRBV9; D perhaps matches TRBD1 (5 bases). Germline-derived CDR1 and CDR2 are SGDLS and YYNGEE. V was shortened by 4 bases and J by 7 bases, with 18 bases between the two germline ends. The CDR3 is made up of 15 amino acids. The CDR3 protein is CASSPQGTPGQPQHF. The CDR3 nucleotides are TGTGCCAGCAGCCCTCAAGGGACCCCTGGGCAGCCCCAGCATTTT. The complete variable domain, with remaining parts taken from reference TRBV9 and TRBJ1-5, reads DSGVTQTPKHLITATGQRVTLRCSPRSGDLSVYWYQQSLDQGLQFLIQYYNGEERAKGNILERFSAQQFPDLHSELNLSSLELGDSALYFCASSPQGTPGQPQHFGDGTRLSIL.

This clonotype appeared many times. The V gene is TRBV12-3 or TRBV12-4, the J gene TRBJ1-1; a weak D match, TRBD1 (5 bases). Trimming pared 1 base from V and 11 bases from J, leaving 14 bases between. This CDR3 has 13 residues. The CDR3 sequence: CASSLGEGREAFF. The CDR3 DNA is TGTGCCAGCAGTTTAGGTGAGGGGCGGGAGGCTTTCTTT.

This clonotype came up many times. The DNA of the CDR3 is TGTGCCAGCAGCTTTAGCGGGAGGGCCGCTACAGATACGCAGTATTTT. It encodes CASSFSGRAATDTQYF. The chain is built from TRBV11-2 and TRBJ2-3, with 11 bases matching TRBD2. The trim removed 3 bases at V and 3 bases at J, leaving 5 bases unmatched. Germline V gene lookup returns CDR1 SGHAT and CDR2 FQNNGV. CDR3 length: 16 residues.

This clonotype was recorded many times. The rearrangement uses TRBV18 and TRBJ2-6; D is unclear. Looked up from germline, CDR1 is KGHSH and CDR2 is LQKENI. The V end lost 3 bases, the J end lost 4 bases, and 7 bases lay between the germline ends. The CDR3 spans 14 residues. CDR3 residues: CASSPLSGANVLTF. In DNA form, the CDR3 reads TGTGCCAGCTCACCTCTGTCCGGGGCCAACGTCCTGACTTTC.

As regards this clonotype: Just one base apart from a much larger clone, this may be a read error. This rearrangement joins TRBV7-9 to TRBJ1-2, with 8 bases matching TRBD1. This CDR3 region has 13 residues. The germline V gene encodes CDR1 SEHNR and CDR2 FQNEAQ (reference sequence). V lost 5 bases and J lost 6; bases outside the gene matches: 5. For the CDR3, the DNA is TGTGCCAGCAGCGCGCAGGGGGCGCATGGCTACACCTTC. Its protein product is CASSAQGAHGYTF.

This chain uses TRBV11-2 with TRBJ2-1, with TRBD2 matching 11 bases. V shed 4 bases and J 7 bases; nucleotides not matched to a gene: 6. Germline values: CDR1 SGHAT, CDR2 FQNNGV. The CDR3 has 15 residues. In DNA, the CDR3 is TGTGCCAGCAGCTCGGGCGGGACTAGCGGAAATGAGCAGTTCTTC. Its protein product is CASSSGGTSGNEQFF. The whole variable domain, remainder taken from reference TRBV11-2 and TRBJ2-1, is EAGVAQSPRYKIIEKRQSVAFWCNPISGHATLYWYQQILGQGPKLLIQFQNNGVVDDSQLPKDRFSAERLKGVDSTLKIQPAKLEDSAVYLCASSSGGTSGNEQFFGPGTRLTVL.

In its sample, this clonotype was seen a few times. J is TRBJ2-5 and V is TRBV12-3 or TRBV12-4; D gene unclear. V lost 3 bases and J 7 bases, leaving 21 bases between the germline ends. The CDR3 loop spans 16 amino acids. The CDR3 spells CASSFPPGTRKGTQYF. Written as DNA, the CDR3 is TGTGCCAGCAGTTTCCCCCCCGGTACCCGAAAAGGGACCCAGTACTTC.